Presented here are 27 T cell receptor beta chains from one specimen sequenced in a study of regulatory T cells in long-lasting Graves disease. Stated time point: persistent/refractory GD, antithyroid drugs over 5 years with positive TRAb. RNA isolated from PBMCs was used to make the TCR library. TCR beta libraries were built with iRepertoire HTBI primers and Arm-PCR of CDR3 regions. MiXCR, run by TCRdb on the multiplex PCR reads, gives a single entry per CDR3 protein. The sample lists 500,000 to 800,000 distinct CDR3 sequences; 25% to 35% were seen once. The sequences come from peripheral blood mononuclear cells (PBMCs), collected when the disease was refractory, from a patient treated with antithyroid drugs. These receptors came from a female donor with Graves disease.

This clonotype was counted only a few times. This chain joins TRBV11-3 and TRBJ2-2, with unresolved D. Per the germline V gene, CDR1 is SGHNT and CDR2 is YENEEA. Trimming took off 5 bases at V and 0 bases at J, with 10 bases between the two ends. The CDR3 length is 15 residues. The DNA for the CDR3 is TGTGCCAGCAGCGGACGAGGATCGAACACCGGGGAGCTGTTTTTT. This translates into CASSGRGSNTGELFF.

This clonotype was seen many times. The chain is built from TRBV19 and TRBJ1-1, with a tentative D call TRBD1 (6 bases). This CDR3 comprises 15 residues. The V gene lost 2 bases and the J gene lost 4 bases, with 14 bases spanning the gap. Germline CDR1 and CDR2: LNHDA and SQIVND (reference sequence). The CDR3 reads CASSIRDTAVTEAFF. The CDR3 DNA reads TGTGCCAGTAGTATAAGGGACACGGCCGTCACTGAAGCTTTCTTT.

This clonotype was seen ten or more times. The rearrangement joins TRBV20-1 to TRBJ1-1; no firm D call. Germline-derived CDR1 and CDR2 are DFQATT and SNEGSKA (reference sequence). The V end was cut by 2 bases, the J end by 1 base, with 8 bases between. This CDR3 has 13 amino acids. In nucleotides, the CDR3 is TGCAGTGCTAGATCTACACCGAACACTGAAGCTTTCTTT. Protein product: CSARSTPNTEAFF.

This clonotype was seen a few times. The rearrangement uses TRBV27 and TRBJ1-5, with D perhaps TRBD1 (5 bases). The CDR3 runs to 14 residues. Trimming shortened V by 4 bases and J by 5 bases, and 12 bases separated the two germline ends. Per the germline V gene, CDR1 is MNHEY and CDR2 is SMNVEV (reference sequence). As DNA, the CDR3 is TGTGCCAGCAGTTCTACAGGAATCTATCAGCCCCAGCATTTT. It encodes CASSSTGIYQPQHF.

The chain links TRBV25-1 to TRBJ1-5; D is undetermined. The germline CDR1 and CDR2 sequences are MGHDK and SYGVNS. Deletions cut 8 bases from V and 1 base from J, with 18 bases between. CDR3 length equals 16 residues. The CDR3 nucleotides read TGTGCCAGCGGACCGAGCGTGGCAGCGAGCAATCAGCCCCAGCATTTT. It encodes CASGPSVAASNQPQHF.

This clonotype was observed many times. The V gene is TRBV28, the J gene TRBJ1-5; D may be TRBD1 (5 bases). Germline lookup yields CDR1 MDHEN and CDR2 SYDVKM. The germline V and J ends were trimmed by 6 bases and 0 bases, with 9 bases remaining between them. The CDR3 length is 14 residues. The CDR3 loop is CASRKGNSNQPQHF. CDR3 in DNA: TGTGCCAGCAGGAAGGGGAATAGCAATCAGCCCCAGCATTTT. The full variable domain, completed using reference TRBV28 and TRBJ1-5, is DVKVTQSSRYLVKRTGEKVFLECVQDMDHENMFWYRQDPGLGLRLIYFSYDVKMKEKGDIPEGYSVSREKKERFSLILESASTNQTSMYLCASRKGNSNQPQHFGDGTRLSIL.

The CDR3 nucleotides are TGCAGCGTTGAAGCAGGGGCAATGAACACTGAAGCTTTCTTT. Translation gives CSVEAGAMNTEAFF. The V and J genes are TRBV29-1 and TRBJ1-1, with D possibly TRBD1 on 6 matching bases. Trimming removed 1 base from V and 0 bases from J, with 9 bases in between. The germline gives CDR1 SQVTM, CDR2 ANQGSEA. CDR3 length equals 14 residues.

The chain combines TRBV5-1 with TRBJ1-2, with D maybe TRBD1 (6 bases). The V gene's germline CDR1 is SGHRS and CDR2 YFSETQ. V was cut by 0 bases and J by 6 bases, with 12 bases left in between. This CDR3 region has 14 residues. This chain's CDR3 is CASSLEGQRHGYTF. The CDR3 DNA follows: TGCGCCAGCAGCTTGGAGGGACAACGTCATGGCTACACCTTC.

The genes are TRBV28 and TRBJ1-4; D may be TRBD1 (5 bases). Deletions cut 6 bases from V and 8 bases from J, with 19 bases between. Germline assignment: CDR1 MDHEN and CDR2 SYDVKM. The CDR3 length is 15 residues. This CDR3 is CASSPGWGRGEKLFF. As DNA, the CDR3 is TGTGCCAGCAGCCCAGGTTGGGGGAGAGGGGAAAAACTGTTTTTT.

This sequence joins TRBV20-1 and TRBJ1-5; TRBD1 might be the D (5 bases). This CDR3 is 14 amino acids long. V was pared by 5 bases and J by 5 bases, with 16 bases between. Germline values: CDR1 DFQATT, CDR2 SNEGSKA (reference sequence). CDR3 nucleotide sequence: TGCAGTGCTCAAGGGTTGGGGCCCCATCAGCCCCAGCATTTT. It is translated as CSAQGLGPHQPQHF.

The table lists this clonotype with many counts. The chain is built from TRBV2 and TRBJ1-5; D remains unclear. V was clipped by 3 bases and J by 6 bases, with 9 bases between them. Germline CDR1 reads SNHLY; CDR2 reads FYNNEI. The CDR3 sequence is 13 residues long. This CDR3 is CASSDWWSQPQHF. CDR3 DNA sequence: TGTGCCAGCAGTGATTGGTGGTCTCAGCCCCAGCATTTT.

This chain uses TRBV6-1 with TRBJ2-2; D may be TRBD1 (6 bases). Germline V CDR1 and CDR2: MNHNS, SASEGT. CDR3 length: 14 amino acids. V was clipped by 6 bases and J by 1 base, with 9 bases between them. The DNA of the CDR3 is TGTGCCAGCAGGCCGGGACAGAACACCGGGGAGCTGTTTTTT. It is translated as CASRPGQNTGELFF.

This clonotype was picked up a small number of times. This chain uses TRBV30 with TRBJ2-6, with D perhaps TRBD1 or TRBD2 (5 bases each). V shed 5 bases and J shed 4 bases, with 15 bases lying between them. CDR3 length: 15 residues. Germline values: CDR1 GTSNPN, CDR2 SVGIG (reference sequence). The CDR3 region is CAWSTAESGANVLTF. As DNA, the CDR3 is TGTGCCTGGTCGACAGCGGAGTCAGGGGCCAACGTCCTGACTTTC.

This clonotype was counted only a few times. The chain recombines TRBV19 with TRBJ1-5, with 8 bases identical to TRBD1. The CDR3 extends over 15 amino acids. V was pared by 3 bases and J by 7 bases, with 8 bases of the junction left unmatched. In germline, CDR1 is LNHDA, CDR2 SQIVND (reference sequence). The CDR3 region has the DNA TGTGCCAGTAGTATGCGAGGCGGACAGGGCCAGCCCCAGCATTTT. This codes for CASSMRGGQGQPQHF.

In nucleotides, the CDR3 is TGCAGTGCTAGCGACAGCCAGAGGGGCTATGGCTACACCTTC. Amino acids: CSASDSQRGYGYTF. The V call is TRBV20-1, the J call TRBJ1-2; D possibly corresponds to TRBD1 (5 bases). This CDR3 comprises 14 residues. Germline CDR1 is DFQATT and CDR2 is SNEGSKA (reference sequence). V was pared by 3 bases and J by 4 bases, with 15 bases between.

There are a few counts of this clonotype. The chain combines TRBV12-3 or TRBV12-4 with TRBJ2-2; weak D call: TRBD1 (6 bases). The CDR3 loop spans 16 amino acids. V shed 7 bases and J shed 6 bases, with 21 bases lying between them. The CDR3 spells CASTMVISQGPGELFF. The CDR3 DNA reads TGTGCCAGCACCATGGTCATTTCTCAGGGGCCCGGGGAGCTGTTTTTT.

This clonotype showed up just a few times. The chain uses TRBV5-1 and TRBJ2-7; TRBD2 might be the D (5 bases). Trimming removed 4 bases from V and 0 bases from J, with 8 bases in between. CDR1 is SGHRS and CDR2 is YFSETQ in the germline V gene. The CDR3 runs 13 residues. CDR3 in amino acids: CASSVGVSYEQYF. The CDR3 DNA sequence: TGCGCCAGCAGCGTCGGGGTCTCCTACGAGCAGTACTTC.

V is TRBV9 and J is TRBJ2-4; a possible D gene is TRBD2 (6 bases). The CDR3 loop spans 16 amino acids. Trimming removed 3 bases at V and 0 bases at J, with 13 bases between. CDR1 is SGDLS and CDR2 is YYNGEE in the germline V gene. CDR3 sequence reads: CASSETSGVAKNIQYF. CDR3 DNA: TGTGCCAGCAGCGAGACTAGTGGAGTAGCCAAAAACATTCAGTACTTC. The full variable domain, with the rest looked up from reference TRBV9 and TRBJ2-4, is DSGVTQTPKHLITATGQRVTLRCSPRSGDLSVYWYQQSLDQGLQFLIQYYNGEERAKGNILERFSAQQFPDLHSELNLSSLELGDSALYFCASSETSGVAKNIQYFGAGTRLSVL.

This clonotype was picked up a small number of times. The chain links TRBV7-2 to TRBJ2-7; D possibly corresponds to TRBD2 (6 bases). The CDR3 is 13 residues long. V was trimmed by 5 bases and J by 5 bases, leaving 13 bases between them. Germline lookup yields CDR1 SGHTA and CDR2 FQGNSA. This chain's CDR3 is CASSKTSQNEQYF. CDR3 DNA: TGTGCCAGCAGCAAGACTAGTCAGAACGAGCAGTACTTC.

The V call is TRBV7-2, the J call TRBJ2-7; D remains ambiguous. The V and J ends lost 4 bases and 5 bases respectively, with 9 bases between them. CDR3 length equals 12 residues. Germline CDR1 is SGHTA and CDR2 is FQGNSA. In DNA form, the CDR3 reads TGTGCCAGCAGCTCAACCCTGAACGAGCAGTACTTC. This translates into CASSSTLNEQYF.

The V and J genes are TRBV19 and TRBJ1-5; no firm D call. Germline V lookup: CDR1 LNHDA, CDR2 SQIVND (reference sequence). V lost 1 base and J lost 5, with 12 bases in between. The CDR3 extends over 15 amino acids. CDR3 DNA sequence: TGTGCCAGTAGTATAGGGAGCGGGGAAGATCAGCCCCAGCATTTT. It encodes CASSIGSGEDQPQHF.

A note on this clonotype: A read error may be the cause here, since a much bigger clone is one base away. The chain recombines TRBV6-9 with TRBJ1-5; the D is unclear. From germline, CDR1 is MNHGY and CDR2 SVAAGI. The germline V and J ends were trimmed by 3 bases and 0 bases, with 9 bases remaining between them. The CDR3 sequence is 15 residues long. This CDR3 is CASSYEQYSNQPQHF. The CDR3 DNA follows: TGTGCCAGCAGTTACGAACAGTATAGCAATCAGCCCCAGCATTTT.

The V call is TRBV28, the J call TRBJ1-4; D is ambiguous. The germline V gene has CDR1 MDHEN and CDR2 SYDVKM. V shed 6 bases and J shed 10 bases, with 6 bases lying between them. The CDR3 runs to 10 residues. CDR3 sequence (DNA): TGTGCCAGCAGGCAAGGAAAACTGTTTTTT. Its protein is CASRQGKLFF.

This clonotype has a single count. The chain combines TRBV28 with TRBJ1-2; a possible D gene is TRBD1 (6 bases). Per the germline V gene, CDR1 is MDHEN and CDR2 is SYDVKM. The CDR3 loop spans 15 amino acids. V was clipped by 4 bases and J by 8 bases, with 20 bases between them. CDR3 in amino acids: CASSSSQGALGGYTF. The DNA of the CDR3 is TGTGCCAGCAGTTCCTCACAGGGAGCTCTAGGGGGCTACACCTTC.

This clonotype has a handful of counts. The V and J genes are TRBV3-1 and TRBJ2-7; TRBD1 might be the D (7 bases). V was clipped by 1 base and J by 2 bases, with 15 bases between them. The germline gives CDR1 LGHDT, CDR2 YNNKEL (reference sequence). This CDR3 has 16 residues. The CDR3: CASSQGGTEVPYEQYF. In nucleotides, the CDR3 is TGTGCCAGCAGCCAAGGCGGGACAGAGGTCCCCTACGAGCAGTACTTC.

This rearrangement joins TRBV4-1 to TRBJ1-1; D uncertain. Germline CDR1 reads MGHRA; CDR2 reads YSYEKL. Between the trimmed V and J ends, which lost 0 bases and 6 bases, there was a span of 23 bases. This CDR3 contains 18 residues. The CDR3 loop reads CASSQDPLTPRRAAEAFF. Here the CDR3 DNA reads TGCGCCAGCAGCCAAGATCCCCTAACCCCTCGACGGGCAGCTGAAGCTTTCTTT.

This clonotype was picked up many times. The chain employs TRBV28 and TRBJ1-2; the D gene is possibly TRBD1 (5 bases). Germline V gene sequence: CDR1 MDHEN, CDR2 SYDVKM. This CDR3 comprises 16 residues. Trimming cost V 4 bases and J 0 bases, with 15 bases left between them. CDR3 amino acids: CASSWGPETTNYGYTF. As DNA, the CDR3 is TGTGCCAGCAGTTGGGGACCAGAGACCACTAACTATGGCTACACCTTC.